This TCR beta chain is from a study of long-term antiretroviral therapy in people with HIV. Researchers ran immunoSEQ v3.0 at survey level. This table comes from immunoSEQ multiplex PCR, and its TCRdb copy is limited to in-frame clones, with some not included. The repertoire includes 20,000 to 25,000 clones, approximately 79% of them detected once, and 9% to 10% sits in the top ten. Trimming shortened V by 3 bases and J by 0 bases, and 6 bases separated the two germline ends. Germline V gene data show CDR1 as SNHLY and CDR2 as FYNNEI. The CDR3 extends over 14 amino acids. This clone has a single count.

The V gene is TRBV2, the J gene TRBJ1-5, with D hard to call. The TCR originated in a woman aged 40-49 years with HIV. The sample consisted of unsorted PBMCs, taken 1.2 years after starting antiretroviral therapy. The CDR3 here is CASSDEGSNQPQHF. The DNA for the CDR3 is TGTGCCAGCAGTGACGAGGGTAGCAATCAGCCCCAGCATTTT.